This TCR beta chain was sequenced in a study of T-cell reconstitution after alpha-beta-depleted transplantation in children. CDR3 length: 19 residues. Between the trimmed V and J ends, which lost 3 bases and 4 bases, there was a span of 27 bases. Germline V lookup: CDR1 MGHRA, CDR2 YSYEKL. This clonotype occurred a few times. Preparation of the TCRbeta library was carried out with unique molecular identifiers. Via MiXCR, TCRdb re-called the PCR reads, giving one row per CDR3 protein. The profile shows roughly 66,000 distinct CDR3 sequences, roughly 5.2% of them singletons. This chain connects TRBV4-1 to TRBJ1-2, with a tentative D call TRBD1 (5 bases). Sequenced here: PBMCs, mostly from graft donor cells, sampled 180 days after TCRalphabeta/CD19-depleted stem cell transplant. The sequence was collected from a boy younger than two who had a stem cell transplant for acute myeloid leukemia, so the T cells may come from the graft donor. CDR3 bases: TGCGCCAGCAGCCAGGCTTCGAGGGGAAAGGGATATCGGGGCTATGGCTACACCTTC. It yields the protein CASSQASRGKGYRGYGYTF.